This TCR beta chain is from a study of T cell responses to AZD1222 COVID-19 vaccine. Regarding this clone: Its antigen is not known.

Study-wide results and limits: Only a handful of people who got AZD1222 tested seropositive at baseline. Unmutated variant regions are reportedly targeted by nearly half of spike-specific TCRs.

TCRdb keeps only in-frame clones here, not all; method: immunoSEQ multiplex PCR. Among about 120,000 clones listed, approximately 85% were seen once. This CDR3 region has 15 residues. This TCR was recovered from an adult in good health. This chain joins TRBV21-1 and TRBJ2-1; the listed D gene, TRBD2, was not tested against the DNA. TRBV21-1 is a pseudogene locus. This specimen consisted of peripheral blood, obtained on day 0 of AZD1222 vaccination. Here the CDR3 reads CASSPIVGVWNEQFF. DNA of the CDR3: TGTGCCAGCAGCCCTATTGTCGGGGTGTGGAATGAGCAGTTCTTC.